The T cell receptor beta chain described here comes from a study of T cells in localized non-small cell lung cancer. Notes on the study in general: Higher blood T cell density went with longer overall survival. Within adjacent lung there appeared a median 57 of the top 100 tumor clones. The greatest T cell clonality was found in uninvolved adjacent lung (higher than in tumor).

The CDR3 has 14 residues. Germline V gene sequence: CDR1 MNHNS, CDR2 SASEGT. Losses at the gene ends were 6 bases for V and 8 bases for J; bases not matched to a gene: 6. On this clone itself: Its antigen is still unknown.

The assay was immunoSEQ multiplex PCR, and TCRdb's table has in-frame clones only and misses some. This table holds 40,000 to 55,000 clones, 80% to 85% found once. The clonotype was recovered from a man aged 40 to 75 with stage III lung adenocarcinoma. The sample consisted of peripheral blood mononuclear cells, taken before any cancer treatment. V and J are TRBV6-1 and TRBJ2-1; 11 nucleotides align to TRBD1. The DNA for the CDR3 is TGTGCCAGCAGGGGGGACAGGGGGGCCCATGAGCAGTTCTTC. Its translation: CASRGDRGAHEQFF.